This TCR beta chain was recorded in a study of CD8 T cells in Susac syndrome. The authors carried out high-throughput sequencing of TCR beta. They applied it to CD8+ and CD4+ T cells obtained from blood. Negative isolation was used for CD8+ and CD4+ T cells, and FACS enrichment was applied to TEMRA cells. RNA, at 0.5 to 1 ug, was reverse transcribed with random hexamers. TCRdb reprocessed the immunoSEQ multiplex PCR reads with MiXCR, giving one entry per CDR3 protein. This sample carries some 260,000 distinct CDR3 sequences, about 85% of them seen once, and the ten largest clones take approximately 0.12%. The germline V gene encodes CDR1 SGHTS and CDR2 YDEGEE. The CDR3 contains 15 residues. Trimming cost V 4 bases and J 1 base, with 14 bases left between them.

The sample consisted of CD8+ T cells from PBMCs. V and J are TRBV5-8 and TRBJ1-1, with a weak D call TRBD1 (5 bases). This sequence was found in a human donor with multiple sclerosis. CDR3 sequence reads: CASSPDRGENTEAFF. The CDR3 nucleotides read TGTGCCAGCAGCCCGGATCGGGGGGAGAACACTGAAGCTTTCTTT.